The rows below give T cell receptor beta chains drawn from one sample of a study of blood T cell repertoires in COVID-19. Sequencing was performed with immunoSEQ multiplex PCR; in TCRdb, only in-frame clones are kept and a portion is missing. Altogether hundreds of thousands of clones are present, more than 75% being singletons, with the ten largest covering roughly 2%. What was sequenced was PBMCs or T cells enriched from blood (not recorded which). Receptors were obtained from a woman aged 55-70 years in a cohort exposed to, infected with or recovered from COVID-19 (not recorded which). CDR3s include the opening cysteine and the closing phenylalanine or tryptophan. D genes are given only for firm matches. Clone size is not always given. Where it is, it says once, few, many or a class for expanded clones.

len | j_gene | v_gene | d_gene | abundance | CDR3nt | CDR3aa
13 | TRBJ2-5 | TRBV2 | TRBD2 | NA | TGTGCCAGCAGGGGGACTAGCGGCAGGTCTGACTACTTC | CASRGTSGRSDYF
13 | TRBJ2-3 | TRBV30 | NA | once | TGTGCCTGGAGTGGCCAGGGTATTGGCACGCAGTATTTT | CAWSGQGIGTQYF
13 | TRBJ1-1 | TRBV10-3 | TRBD1 | NA | TGTGCCATCAGGCCCGACAGGGACACTGAAGCTTTCTTT | CAIRPDRDTEAFF
12 | TRBJ1-1 | TRBV6-5 | NA | NA | TGTGCCAGCAGTTCCCTTCGGGCTGAAGCTTTCTTT | CASSSLRAEAFF
14 | TRBJ2-7 | TRBV2 | TRBD2 | once | TGTGCCAGCAACCCGGGACTAGCGGTCTACGAGCAGTACTTC | CASNPGLAVYEQYF
15 | TRBJ2-2 | TRBV7-9 | NA | NA | TGTGCCAGCAGCCTCGGGACACCCTCGGGCGGGGAGCTGTTTTTT | CASSLGTPSGGELFF
11 | TRBJ2-7 | TRBV28 | NA | few | TGTGCCAGCAGTTTCGCCTACGAGCAGTACTTC | CASSFAYEQYF
14 | TRBJ2-3 | TRBV2 | NA | NA | TGTGCCAGCACCGCGGACAGAAGCACAGATACGCAGTATTTT | CASTADRSTDTQYF
19 | TRBJ1-2 | TRBV3-1/TRBV3-2 | TRBD1 | NA | TGTGCCAGCAGCCAAGATTGGGGGCAGGGACAGGGGAGTAGCTATGGCTACACCTTC | CASSQDWGQGQGSSYGYTF
14 | TRBJ2-5 | TRBV27 | TRBD1 | NA | TGTGCCAGCAGTTTAGGGACAGGGGGGGAGACCCAGTACTTC | CASSLGTGGETQYF
13 | TRBJ2-7 | TRBV5-4 | NA | once | TGTGCCAGCAGCTTGGACAGAACTTACGAGCAGTACTTC | CASSLDRTYEQYF
15 | TRBJ2-1 | TRBV19 | TRBD1 | NA | TGTGCCAGTTACAGGGGCCCCCGCTCCTACAATGAGCAGTTCTTC | CASYRGPRSYNEQFF
17 | TRBJ1-1 | TRBV5-4 | NA | NA | TGTGCCAGCAGCTATGGACACCCCCAGCGGGGTAACACTGAAGCTTTCTTT | CASSYGHPQRGNTEAFF
15 | TRBJ2-5 | TRBV28 | TRBD2 | NA | TGTGCCAGCAGTTTAGCGGGAGGCCACCAAGAGACCCAGTACTTC | CASSLAGGHQETQYF
13 | TRBJ1-4 | TRBV18 | NA | NA | TGTGCCAGCTCACAATGGGACACTGAAAAACTGTTTTTT | CASSQWDTEKLFF
15 | TRBJ2-1 | TRBV19 | TRBD1 | once | TGTGCCAGTAGTACCGGGACAGGGAGGTCCAATGAGCAGTTCTTC | CASSTGTGRSNEQFF
17 | TRBJ2-7 | TRBV4-1 | TRBD2 | NA | TGCGCCAGCAGCCAAGACAGTAGCGGGAGTACCCCCTACGAGCAGTACTTC | CASSQDSSGSTPYEQYF
14 | TRBJ1-1 | TRBV19 | TRBD1 | NA | TGTGCCAGTAGTATTGACAGGGTAAGCACTGAAGCTTTCTTT | CASSIDRVSTEAFF
15 | TRBJ2-1 | TRBV18 | TRBD1 | NA | TGTGCCAGCTCTCAAGGGACAGGGGTCTACAATGAGCAGTTCTTC | CASSQGTGVYNEQFF
15 | TRBJ2-2 | TRBV6-5 | NA | once | TGTGCCAGCAGGTCCCCGACAGGGGAGGGCGGGGAGCTGTTTTTT | CASRSPTGEGGELFF
18 | TRBJ2-5 | TRBV28 | NA | NA | TGTGCCAGCAGTTTAGTGTTTCCGGCGAGGACTCAAGAAGAGACCCAGTACTTC | CASSLVFPARTQEETQYF
13 | TRBJ1-2 | TRBV18 | TRBD1 | NA | TGTGCCAGCTCACCCTACGGACAGGATGGCTACACCTTC | CASSPYGQDGYTF
16 | TRBJ2-4 | TRBV28 | TRBD1 | NA | TGTGCCAGCAGCGCTCCGGACAGGGTCTCCAAAAACATTCAGTACTTC | CASSAPDRVSKNIQYF
14 | TRBJ1-1 | TRBV7-2 | NA | NA | TGTGCCAGCAGCTGGGGCCCGGCCAACACTGAAGCTTTCTTT | CASSWGPANTEAFF
20 | TRBJ2-1 | TRBV14 | TRBD2 | NA | TGTGCCAGCAGCCAAGGGATCTTGGCGGGAGGACCTCTCTCCTACAATGAGCAGTTCTTC | CASSQGILAGGPLSYNEQFF
14 | TRBJ2-5 | TRBV19 | TRBD2 | NA | TGTGCCAGTAGTTCCTTAGCGGGACCAGAGACCCAGTACTTC | CASSSLAGPETQYF
14 | TRBJ2-7 | TRBV6-6 | NA | NA | TGTGCCAGCAGTTCGACCAGGGGAAATGCCGAGCAGTACTTC | CASSSTRGNAEQYF
17 | TRBJ2-1 | TRBV28 | TRBD2 | once | TGTGCCAGCAGTCCATACCCCGGCGGGAGGACACACAATGAGCAGTTCTTC | CASSPYPGGRTHNEQFF
15 | TRBJ1-5 | TRBV7-2 | TRBD1 | NA | TGTGCCAGCAGCTTCGGACAGGTTAGCAATCAGCCCCAGCATTTT | CASSFGQVSNQPQHF
14 | TRBJ2-3 | TRBV24-1 | TRBD2 | NA | TGTGCCACCAGTAAGGGAGGGAGCACAGATACGCAGTATTTT | CATSKGGSTDTQYF
15 | TRBJ2-7 | TRBV2 | TRBD2 | NA | TGTGCCAGCAGTCCCCGGACTAGCGGGAGCTACGAGCAGTACTTC | CASSPRTSGSYEQYF
15 | TRBJ2-3 | TRBV12-5 | NA | NA | TGTGCTAGTGCCTTGGGGGACTTCGGCACAGATACGCAGTATTTT | CASALGDFGTDTQYF
15 | TRBJ1-3 | TRBV2 | TRBD1 | NA | TGTGCCAGCAAAGGACAGGGCCTGTCTGGAAACACCATATATTTT | CASKGQGLSGNTIYF
16 | TRBJ2-7 | TRBV18 | TRBD2 | NA | TGTGCCAGCTCACCACCGGGACTAGCGGGGTCCTACGAGCAGTACTTC | CASSPPGLAGSYEQYF
20 | TRBJ2-3 | TRBV4-2 | TRBD2 | NA | TGTGCCAGCAGCCAAGCGAACAGGGGACTAGCGGGAGTCGGCACAGATACGCAGTATTTT | CASSQANRGLAGVGTDTQYF
15 | TRBJ2-2 | TRBV9 | NA | NA | TGTGCCAGCATGCGGGGAGGCGTCAGCACCGGGGAGCTGTTTTTT | CASMRGGVSTGELFF
12 | TRBJ1-2 | TRBV7-2 | NA | NA | TGTGCCAGCAGCTTAGGCGACTATGGCTACACCTTC | CASSLGDYGYTF
13 | TRBJ2-1 | TRBV20-1 | NA | NA | TGCAGTGCTAGTCTCAGGGGGAGGAATGAGCAGTTCTTC | CSASLRGRNEQFF
15 | TRBJ2-1 | TRBV9 | NA | NA | TGTGCCAGCAGCGTAGGAGGGCTCTCCTACAATGAGCAGTTCTTC | CASSVGGLSYNEQFF
13 | TRBJ1-2 | TRBV5-8 | TRBD1 | NA | TGTGCCAGCAGCTTGGGGGACAGGCCTCATGGCACCTTC | CASSLGDRPHGTF
16 | TRBJ2-2 | TRBV28 | NA | NA | TGTGCCAGCAGTTCCCAGGGTTTCGATACCCTAGGGGAGCTGTTTTTT | CASSSQGFDTLGELFF
16 | TRBJ1-1 | TRBV19 | TRBD1 | NA | TGTGCCAGTAGTATAGGGGGACAGGCGAGAAACACTGAAGCTTTCTTT | CASSIGGQARNTEAFF
14 | TRBJ2-7 | TRBV4-1 | TRBD2 | NA | TGCGCCAGCAGCCCGGTAGCGGGAGGGTACGAGCAGTACTTC | CASSPVAGGYEQYF
15 | TRBJ2-3 | TRBV5-6 | TRBD1 | few | TGTGCCAGCAGCGGAGGGACAGGGGGTCGAGATACGCAGTATTTT | CASSGGTGGRDTQYF
13 | TRBJ2-5 | TRBV7-9 | NA | NA | TGTGCCAGCAGCCCTCGACACCCGGAGACCCAGTACTTC | CASSPRHPETQYF
14 | TRBJ1-1 | TRBV2 | NA | NA | TGTGCCAGCAGTAAGACAGGTATGAACACTGAAGCTTTCTTT | CASSKTGMNTEAFF
12 | TRBJ1-2 | TRBV5-6 | NA | few | TGTGCCAGCAGCTTGTGGGGCGGTGGCTACACCTTC | CASSLWGGGYTF
13 | TRBJ2-7 | TRBV13 | NA | NA | TGTGCCAGCAGCAAGGCCCACTACGACGAGCAGTACTTC | CASSKAHYDEQYF
14 | TRBJ2-2 | TRBV23-1 | TRBD1 | NA | TGCGCCAGCACCCGGGACAGAAACACCGGGGAGCTGTTTTTT | CASTRDRNTGELFF
14 | TRBJ1-1 | TRBV7-3 | NA | NA | TGTGCCAGCAGCTTATTCGGGGGGCGTACTGAAGCTTTCTTT | CASSLFGGRTEAFF
16 | TRBJ1-5 | TRBV11-3 | NA | NA | TGTGCCAGCAGCTTAGAAGGGTTCAGGGCCCATCAGCCCCAGCATTTT | CASSLEGFRAHQPQHF
15 | TRBJ1-1 | TRBV28 | TRBD1 | NA | TGTGCCAGCAGTCAAACACAGGGGGCGCCAACTGAAGCTTTCTTT | CASSQTQGAPTEAFF
15 | TRBJ2-1 | TRBV3-1/TRBV3-2 | TRBD2 | NA | TGTGCCAGCAGCCAAGGACGGGAGGGTAGCGATGAGCAGTTCTTC | CASSQGREGSDEQFF
14 | TRBJ1-5 | TRBV2 | NA | once | TGTGCCAGCAGTGCAGGCCCTGGAAATCAGCCCCAGCATTTT | CASSAGPGNQPQHF
15 | TRBJ2-3 | TRBV3-1/TRBV3-2 | NA | NA | TGTGCCAGCAGCCAAGATGCCATTCCCCGGGATACGCAGTATTTT | CASSQDAIPRDTQYF
15 | TRBJ1-1 | TRBV2 | NA | once | TGTGCCAGCAGTACGAATAGTAGGGGGAACACTGAAGCTTTCTTT | CASSTNSRGNTEAFF
16 | TRBJ1-4 | TRBV28 | TRBD1 | NA | TGTGCCAGCAGTTTAGGTTGGGACAGGCGAAATGAAAAACTGTTTTTT | CASSLGWDRRNEKLFF
17 | TRBJ1-6 | TRBV7-9 | NA | NA | TGTGCCAGCAGCTTAACCCTCCGACAGGCAAATAATTCACCCCTCCACTTT | CASSLTLRQANNSPLHF
12 | TRBJ1-1 | TRBV18 | NA | NA | TGTGCCAGCTCTTACAGAAACACTGAAGCTTTCTTT | CASSYRNTEAFF
12 | TRBJ1-6 | TRBV18 | NA | once | TGTGCCAGCTCACAGCCTAATTCACCCCTCCACTTT | CASSQPNSPLHF